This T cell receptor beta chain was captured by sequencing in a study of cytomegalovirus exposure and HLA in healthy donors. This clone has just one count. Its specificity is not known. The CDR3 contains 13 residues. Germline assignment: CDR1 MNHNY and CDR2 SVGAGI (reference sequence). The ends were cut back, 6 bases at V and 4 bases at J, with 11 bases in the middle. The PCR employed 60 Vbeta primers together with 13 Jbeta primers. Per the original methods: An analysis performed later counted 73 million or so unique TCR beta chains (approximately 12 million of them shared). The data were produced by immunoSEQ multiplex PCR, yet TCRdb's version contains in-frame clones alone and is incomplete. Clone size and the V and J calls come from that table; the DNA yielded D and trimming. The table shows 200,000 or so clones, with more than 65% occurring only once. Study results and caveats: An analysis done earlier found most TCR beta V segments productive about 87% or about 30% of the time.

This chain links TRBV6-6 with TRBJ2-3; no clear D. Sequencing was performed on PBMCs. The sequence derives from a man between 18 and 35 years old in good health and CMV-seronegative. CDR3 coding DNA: TGTGCCAGCAGCCAGGTCACCGCAGATACGCAGTATTTT. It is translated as CASSQVTADTQYF.